This section outlines one T cell receptor beta chain sequence together with its context. Antigen: not known. This specimen belongs to a study of liver allograft versus peripheral blood T cells. On the study more broadly: Repertoires of T cell receptors in transplanted livers were compared with recipients' peripheral blood repertoires. Broader study findings: As reported, T cell receptor repertoires inside liver allografts differed from those present in peripheral blood.

MiXCR, applied by TCRdb to the reads, yields one record per CDR3 protein. The sample contains some 7,000 distinct CDR3 sequences, approximately 15% of which appear only once. The CDR3 loop spans 13 amino acids. Germline V gives CDR1 SGHTA, CDR2 FQGTGA. V was pared by 5 bases and J by 6 bases, with 13 bases between. The TCR comes from a human patient who had a liver transplant. Some of the T cells might come from the graft donor. J is TRBJ1-1 and V is TRBV7-3, with D perhaps TRBD1 (6 bases). CDR3 DNA: TGTGCCAGCAGCCCAAACGGGGGCGCTGAAGCTTTCTTT. Translating it yields CASSPNGGAEAFF. Variable domain in full (rest from reference TRBV7-3 and TRBJ1-1): GAGVSQTPSNKVTEKGKYVELRCDPISGHTALYWYRQSLGQGPEFLIYFQGTGAADDSGLPNDRFFAVRPEGSVSTLKIQRTERGDSAVYLCASSPNGGAEAFFGQGTRLTVV.